This T cell receptor (beta chain) was identified during a study of human T cells and chemical hapten exposure (dated by TCRdb to the early 2020s). Background on the whole study: The libraries were sequenced as a pool, and the TCR yield per sample differed mostly because of small variations in library volumes within the pool. In alopecia patients, the study followed how the peripheral blood TCR repertoire changed in vivo over primary and secondary sensitization to diphenylcyclopropenone (DPC), a hapten.

Comments on this clonotype: It has no known antigen specificity. No base qualities exist here, and no much larger clone lies one base off it.

Unfractionated whole blood was collected in Tempus Blood RNA tubes, and total RNA was extracted from that blood. As TCR sequencing controls, roughly 5 healthy volunteers were used, with blood taken at day 0, 2 weeks and 6 weeks. During library preparation, unique molecular identifiers were attached to individual cDNA molecules so that TCRs could be counted in a quantitative, reproducible way. For every blood RNA sample, sequencing covered both the TCR alpha and TCR beta chains. Turning to the authors' computational methods: The median number of TCRs per sample was approximately 93,000, ranging from 23,224 to 690,600. The Decombinator software suite was used to annotate the V, J and CDR3 of the TCR reads. For the PS versus PT1 abundance plots, all samples were subsampled to the same number of TCRs (28,000). Expanded TCRs were defined as absent before sensitization and observed at least eight times at the 2-week time point. TCRdb applied fastp at Q25 and MiXCR to the public reads, then kept only in-frame beta chains. Each CDR3 protein appears once, grouped with its most common genes and DNA. For this entry, the V and J calls and clone size follow TCRdb and not the study's own pipeline. For this sample there are about 120,000 distinct CDR3 sequences; 8% to 9.5% appear just once. The biggest ten clones account for 1.3% to 1.5% of the sample.

The junction shows trimming of 4 bases on V and 4 bases on J, plus 18 bases between the germline ends. The germline V gene gives CDR1 as SGHRS and CDR2 as YFSETQ. The CDR3, from cysteine to phenylalanine, totals 15 residues. Just the 45-base CDR3 DNA is kept, in frame starting at base 1. Overall results and qualifications from the work: Repeated subsampling changed both the strength of the expansion versus patch-test correlation and the threshold at which that correlation became significant. DPC sensitization did not change the number of TCRs with a frequency above 1 in 1000, and there was no evidence of changes in global repertoire structure.

Sequenced input: whole blood. The sequence was obtained from a human donor in good health. Some clones in this sample may be carry-over from other donors' samples. Donor details come from another sample of the same person, matched by shared clones. The rearranged segments are TRBV5-1 and TRBJ2-7; the D segment might be TRBD1 or TRBD2, since each matches 5 bases. The CDR3 protein: CASSEPRDPDYEQYF. The sequenced DNA: TGCGCCAGCAGCGAGCCCCGGGACCCTGATTACGAGCAGTACTTC.